The T cell receptor beta chain described here comes from a study of T cells in Graves' hyperthyroidism and ophthalmopathy. Whole-study findings and limits: Blood also showed most of the thyroid clonotypes that were expanded above 0.001.

In this sample, this clonotype turned up many times. Its antigen remains unknown. The CDR3 regions of TCR beta were amplified from RNA transcripts. First-round RT-PCR targeting the TCR CDR3 was performed with the HTBI primer set. Using its own MiXCR run on the multiplex PCR reads, TCRdb lists one record per CDR3 protein. Among some 650,000 distinct CDR3 sequences listed, approximately 15% were seen once. CDR3 size: 15 residues. Germline V lookup: CDR1 MNHNS, CDR2 SASEGT. V gave up 1 base and J gave up 7 bases; unmatched junction bases: 9. From more than 9.5 ml of fresh peripheral blood, PBMCs were isolated.

Sequenced: blood. The rearrangement uses TRBV6-1 and TRBJ2-7; 8 bases align to TRBD2. The sequence was obtained from a woman between 35 and 50 years old with Graves' ophthalmopathy. The CDR3 bases are TGTGCCAGCAGTGAAGAAGCGGGAGCGGCGGGTGAGCAGTACTTC. Translation gives CASSEEAGAAGEQYF.